The subject of this entry is one T cell receptor beta chain. What it binds is unknown. This record comes from a study of OX40 agonist ivuxolimab in advanced cancers. Across the whole study: Six ivuxolimab dose levels, 0.01 to 10 mg/kg, were given intravenously every 2 weeks. Three partial responders included one hepatocellular carcinoma patient and two cutaneous melanoma patients. A diagnosis of hepatocellular carcinoma, melanoma, renal cell or head and neck cancer was present in dose-escalation patients.

Some clones are missing from TCRdb's copy, which holds only in-frame ones; the method was immunoSEQ multiplex PCR. The sample has about 59,000 clones, 84% seen once. V was clipped by 5 bases and J by 1 base, with 12 bases between them. The length of the CDR3 is 15 residues. The germline CDR1 and CDR2 sequences are MNHEY and SMNVEV (reference sequence). Study-wide findings and caveats: Normalized T-cell clonal expansion was also low in a subset of nonresponders.

The chain uses TRBV27 and TRBJ2-1, with D possibly matching TRBD2 (5 bases). The input for sequencing was CD4+ or CD8+ T cells sorted from blood, taken in a trial of the OX40 agonist ivuxolimab. The sequence came from an adult with an advanced solid tumor such as melanoma, head and neck, liver or kidney cancer. Written as DNA, the CDR3 is TGTGCCAGCAGTCAGGACTCAGATTCCTACAATGAGCAGTTCTTC. This sequence encodes CASSQDSDSYNEQFF.